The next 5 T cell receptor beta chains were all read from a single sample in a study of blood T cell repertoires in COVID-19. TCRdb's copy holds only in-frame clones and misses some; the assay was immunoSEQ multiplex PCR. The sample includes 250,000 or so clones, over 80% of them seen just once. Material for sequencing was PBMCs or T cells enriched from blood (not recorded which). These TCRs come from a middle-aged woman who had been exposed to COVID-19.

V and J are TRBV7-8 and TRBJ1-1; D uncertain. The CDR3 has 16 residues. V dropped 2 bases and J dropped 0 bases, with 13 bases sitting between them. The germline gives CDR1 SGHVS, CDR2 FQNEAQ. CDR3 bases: TGTGCCAGCAGCTTAATCCTGGCTCACATGAACACTGAAGCTTTCTTT. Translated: CASSLILAHMNTEAFF.

The CDR3 here is CSASSTGAQETQYF. DNA of the CDR3: TGCAGTGCTAGTTCGACAGGGGCCCAAGAGACCCAGTACTTC. This sequence joins TRBV20-1 and TRBJ2-5; TRBD1 aligns across 8 bases. From germline, CDR1 is DFQATT and CDR2 SNEGSKA (reference sequence). The length of the CDR3 is 14 residues. V lost 3 bases to trimming and J lost 1 base; unmatched junction nucleotides: 4.

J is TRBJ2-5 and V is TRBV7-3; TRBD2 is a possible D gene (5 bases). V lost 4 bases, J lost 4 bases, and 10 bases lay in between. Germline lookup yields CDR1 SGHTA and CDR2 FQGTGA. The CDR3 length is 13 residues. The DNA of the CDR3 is TGTGCCAGCAGCTCAGGACTGGGAGAGACCCAGTACTTC. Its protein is CASSSGLGETQYF.

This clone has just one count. The CDR3 is CASSQDASGSNTGELFF. For the CDR3, the DNA is TGCGCCAGCAGCCAAGACGCTAGCGGGTCGAACACCGGGGAGCTGTTTTTT. The chain has TRBV4-3 and TRBJ2-2; 8 nucleotides line up with TRBD2. The CDR3 consists of 17 residues. Unmatched junction bases numbered 3, after V lost 0 bases and J lost 0 bases. Germline V lookup: CDR1 LGHNA, CDR2 YSLEER.

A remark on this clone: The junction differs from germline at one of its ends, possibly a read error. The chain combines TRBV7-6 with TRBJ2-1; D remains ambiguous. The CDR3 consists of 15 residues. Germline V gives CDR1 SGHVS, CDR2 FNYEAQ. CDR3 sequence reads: CASNLEAGSYNEQFF. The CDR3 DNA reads TGTGCCAGCAACTTAGAGGCAGGATCCTACAATGAGCAGTTCTTC.